Listed below are T cell receptor beta chains from one sample, sequenced in a study of T-cell memory formation after mild COVID-19. Each CDR3 protein is one row after TCRdb ran MiXCR on the 5' RACE reads. This sample has 450,000 to 650,000 distinct CDR3 sequences; about a sixth occur once, and the top ten carry around 13%. The sample consisted of PBMCs or a T cell subset sorted from them (not recorded which). These receptor sequences come from an adult woman who had mild COVID-19 (a few samples of this study predate the infection). Cell type and time point are not known. Each CDR3 is given with its conserved first and last residue. The order of the fields is clone size, J gene, V gene, D gene, CDR3 protein, CDR3 DNA. A D gene is named only where the DNA matches it firmly. Clone sizes are given selectively: once, few, many, or a class where the clone is expanded.

abundance: -; j_gene: TRBJ2-7; v_gene: TRBV10-3; d_gene: -; CDR3aa: CAISDQDHEQYF; CDR3nt: TGTGCCATCAGTGACCAGGACCACGAGCAGTACTTC
abundance: -; j_gene: TRBJ1-2; v_gene: TRBV27; d_gene: -; CDR3aa: CASSFRGGHDYGYTF; CDR3nt: TGTGCCAGCAGTTTTCGTGGGGGCCACGACTATGGCTACACCTTC
abundance: -; j_gene: TRBJ1-1; v_gene: TRBV12-3/TRBV12-4; d_gene: -; CDR3aa: CASTPTGLNTEAFF; CDR3nt: TGTGCCAGCACCCCGACAGGACTGAACACTGAAGCTTTCTTT
abundance: few; j_gene: TRBJ2-3; v_gene: TRBV28; d_gene: TRBD2; CDR3aa: CASSLSQREFPDTQYF; CDR3nt: TGTGCCAGCAGTTTATCACAGCGGGAGTTCCCAGATACGCAGTATTTT
abundance: -; j_gene: TRBJ2-2; v_gene: TRBV4-3; d_gene: -; CDR3aa: CASSQVKDLLTGELFF; CDR3nt: TGCGCCAGCAGCCAAGTCAAGGACCTTTTAACCGGGGAGCTGTTTTTT
abundance: -; j_gene: TRBJ2-4; v_gene: TRBV29-1; d_gene: -; CDR3aa: CSVGAGSAKNIQYF; CDR3nt: TGCAGCGTTGGCGCAGGGTCAGCCAAAAACATTCAGTACTTC
abundance: -; j_gene: TRBJ2-2; v_gene: TRBV7-9; d_gene: TRBD2; CDR3aa: CASSGPPAGAAGELFF; CDR3nt: TGTGCCAGCAGCGGCCCTCCCGCGGGAGCGGCCGGGGAGCTGTTTTTT
abundance: few; j_gene: TRBJ1-4; v_gene: TRBV7-9; d_gene: -; CDR3aa: CASSPGGGIANEKLFF; CDR3nt: TGTGCCAGCAGCCCTGGGGGAGGGATCGCTAATGAAAAACTGTTTTTT
abundance: few; j_gene: TRBJ1-2; v_gene: TRBV4-1; d_gene: TRBD1; CDR3aa: CASSRRTGGTANYGYTF; CDR3nt: TGCGCCAGCAGCCGGAGGACAGGGGGCACAGCTAACTATGGCTACACCTTC
abundance: -; j_gene: TRBJ2-7; v_gene: TRBV6-5; d_gene: -; CDR3aa: CASSWAAGTASYEQYF; CDR3nt: TGTGCCAGCAGTTGGGCGGCGGGGACGGCCTCCTACGAGCAGTACTTC
abundance: -; j_gene: TRBJ2-6; v_gene: TRBV3-1; d_gene: -; CDR3aa: CASSQEVGSGANVLTF; CDR3nt: TGTGCCAGCAGCCAAGAGGTGGGCTCTGGGGCCAACGTCCTGACTTTC
abundance: -; j_gene: TRBJ2-7; v_gene: TRBV6-2/TRBV6-3; d_gene: TRBD2; CDR3aa: CASTPHSGRAYEQYF; CDR3nt: TGTGCCAGCACACCCCATAGCGGGAGGGCCTACGAGCAGTACTTC
abundance: few; j_gene: TRBJ2-1; v_gene: TRBV20-1; d_gene: TRBD2; CDR3aa: CSADVAGSYNEQFF; CDR3nt: TGCAGTGCTGATGTAGCGGGCTCCTACAATGAGCAGTTCTTC
abundance: few; j_gene: TRBJ2-7; v_gene: TRBV12-3/TRBV12-4; d_gene: -; CDR3aa: CASSLTVRVQYF; CDR3nt: TGTGCCAGCAGTTTAACAGTTCGGGTGCAGTACTTC
abundance: few; j_gene: TRBJ1-2; v_gene: TRBV29-1; d_gene: -; CDR3aa: CSVEDLEAEGYTF; CDR3nt: TGCAGCGTTGAAGATCTTGAGGCAGAGGGCTACACCTTC
abundance: -; j_gene: TRBJ1-6; v_gene: TRBV19; d_gene: -; CDR3aa: CASSFRVSSYNSPLHF; CDR3nt: TGTGCCAGTAGTTTCCGAGTGAGCTCCTATAATTCACCCCTCCACTTT
abundance: few; j_gene: TRBJ2-1; v_gene: TRBV7-2; d_gene: TRBD1; CDR3aa: CASSSGQVSYNEQFF; CDR3nt: TGTGCCAGCAGTTCGGGACAGGTCTCCTACAATGAGCAGTTCTTC
abundance: -; j_gene: TRBJ2-1; v_gene: TRBV7-3; d_gene: TRBD2; CDR3aa: CASSSPGSGIGGEQFF; CDR3nt: TGTGCCAGCAGCTCCCCGGGTAGCGGGATAGGGGGTGAGCAGTTCTTC
abundance: few; j_gene: TRBJ2-2; v_gene: TRBV7-3; d_gene: -; CDR3aa: CASSLISGVELFF; CDR3nt: TGTGCCAGCAGCTTAATCAGTGGAGTGGAGCTGTTTTTT
abundance: -; j_gene: TRBJ1-6; v_gene: TRBV30; d_gene: TRBD1; CDR3aa: CAWHTGTGISPLHF; CDR3nt: TGTGCCTGGCACACCGGGACAGGGATCTCACCCCTCCACTTT
abundance: -; j_gene: TRBJ1-2; v_gene: TRBV12-3/TRBV12-4; d_gene: TRBD1; CDR3aa: CASSSSGTGRNYGYTF; CDR3nt: TGTGCCAGCAGCTCTTCCGGGACAGGGAGGAACTATGGCTACACCTTC
abundance: -; j_gene: TRBJ2-3; v_gene: TRBV5-1; d_gene: TRBD1; CDR3aa: CASSPNPGQLLTDTQYF; CDR3nt: TGCGCCAGCAGCCCAAACCCGGGACAGCTTCTCACAGATACGCAGTATTTT
abundance: few; j_gene: TRBJ2-5; v_gene: TRBV5-1; d_gene: -; CDR3aa: CASSFSGQQETQYF; CDR3nt: TGCGCCAGCAGCTTTTCAGGGCAGCAAGAGACCCAGTACTTC
abundance: few; j_gene: TRBJ2-1; v_gene: TRBV29-1; d_gene: TRBD2; CDR3aa: CSVTRSRAGGLYNEQFF; CDR3nt: TGCAGCGTGACTCGATCCAGAGCGGGAGGTCTCTACAATGAGCAGTTCTTC
abundance: few; j_gene: TRBJ2-6; v_gene: TRBV12-3/TRBV12-4; d_gene: -; CDR3aa: CASRSGLGVSGANVLTF; CDR3nt: TGTGCCAGCAGATCGGGACTCGGAGTTTCTGGGGCCAACGTCCTGACTTTC
abundance: -; j_gene: TRBJ2-1; v_gene: TRBV5-1; d_gene: -; CDR3aa: CASSRVEGRSRNEQFF; CDR3nt: TGCGCCAGCAGTAGGGTCGAGGGGAGGTCGCGGAATGAGCAGTTCTTC
abundance: -; j_gene: TRBJ2-2; v_gene: TRBV24-1; d_gene: -; CDR3aa: CATSQQGPGELFF; CDR3nt: TGTGCCACCAGCCAACAGGGTCCCGGGGAGCTGTTTTTT
abundance: few; j_gene: TRBJ2-2; v_gene: TRBV5-1; d_gene: TRBD2; CDR3aa: CASSFGTSGNTGELFF; CDR3nt: TGCGCCAGCAGCTTCGGGACTAGCGGGAACACCGGGGAGCTGTTTTTT
abundance: few; j_gene: TRBJ2-1; v_gene: TRBV27; d_gene: TRBD1; CDR3aa: CASSWTGGYNEQFF; CDR3nt: TGTGCCAGCAGTTGGACAGGGGGGTACAATGAGCAGTTCTTC
abundance: -; j_gene: TRBJ1-6; v_gene: TRBV20-1; d_gene: TRBD1; CDR3aa: CSASGVQGAINSPLHF; CDR3nt: TGCAGTGCTAGCGGGGTACAGGGGGCAATTAATTCACCCCTCCACTTT
abundance: once; j_gene: TRBJ2-3; v_gene: TRBV7-9; d_gene: -; CDR3aa: CASSLLAPAQYF; CDR3nt: TGTGCCAGCAGCTTGTTGGCTCCCGCGCAGTATTTT
abundance: -; j_gene: TRBJ2-1; v_gene: TRBV7-9; d_gene: -; CDR3aa: CASSLASLGQGGNEQFF; CDR3nt: TGTGCCAGCAGCTTAGCCTCTTTAGGGCAGGGCGGCAATGAGCAGTTCTTC
abundance: -; j_gene: TRBJ1-1; v_gene: TRBV5-5; d_gene: TRBD1; CDR3aa: CASSSTTGAKNTEAFF; CDR3nt: TGTGCCAGCAGCTCCACGACAGGGGCAAAGAACACTGAAGCTTTCTTT
abundance: few; j_gene: TRBJ2-1; v_gene: TRBV7-9; d_gene: TRBD2; CDR3aa: CASSLEGLAGGNEQFF; CDR3nt: TGTGCCAGCAGCCTCGAGGGACTAGCGGGGGGGAATGAGCAGTTCTTC
abundance: few; j_gene: TRBJ2-1; v_gene: TRBV18; d_gene: TRBD1; CDR3aa: CASSWTGYNEQFF; CDR3nt: TGTGCCAGCTCGTGGACAGGGTATAATGAGCAGTTCTTC
abundance: -; j_gene: TRBJ2-7; v_gene: TRBV9; d_gene: TRBD1; CDR3aa: CASSVGEDRVDEQYF; CDR3nt: TGTGCCAGCAGCGTAGGTGAGGACAGGGTTGACGAGCAGTACTTC
abundance: -; j_gene: TRBJ1-1; v_gene: TRBV19; d_gene: -; CDR3aa: CASTRDNKNTEAFF; CDR3nt: TGTGCCAGTACCAGGGACAACAAGAACACTGAAGCTTTCTTT
abundance: few; j_gene: TRBJ1-2; v_gene: TRBV28; d_gene: -; CDR3aa: CASSSTAGANYGYTF; CDR3nt: TGTGCCAGCAGTTCAACAGCTGGAGCTAACTATGGCTACACCTTC
abundance: -; j_gene: TRBJ2-3; v_gene: TRBV5-1; d_gene: TRBD2; CDR3aa: CASRRGGLGDTQYF; CDR3nt: TGCGCCAGCAGGCGGGGGGGCCTTGGAGATACGCAGTATTTT
abundance: -; j_gene: TRBJ2-1; v_gene: TRBV7-2; d_gene: TRBD2; CDR3aa: CASSGTSLHEQFF; CDR3nt: TGTGCCAGCAGCGGGACTAGCCTGCATGAGCAGTTCTTC
abundance: few; j_gene: TRBJ2-7; v_gene: TRBV21-1; d_gene: -; CDR3aa: CASSKVASGEGPYEQYF; CDR3nt: TGTGCCAGCAGCAAAGTGGCTAGCGGGGAGGGCCCCTACGAGCAGTACTTC
abundance: once; j_gene: TRBJ2-5; v_gene: TRBV27; d_gene: -; CDR3aa: CACGRSGAETQYF; CDR3nt: TGTGCCTGCGGCAGGTCGGGGGCAGAGACCCAGTACTTC
abundance: -; j_gene: TRBJ1-3; v_gene: TRBV5-1; d_gene: -; CDR3aa: CASSYSSGASSGNTIYF; CDR3nt: TGCGCCAGCAGCTACTCCTCGGGGGCCTCCTCTGGAAACACCATATATTTT
abundance: -; j_gene: TRBJ2-7; v_gene: TRBV7-9; d_gene: -; CDR3aa: CASSLITSQLAF; CDR3nt: TGTGCCAGCAGCCTGATTACTAGCCAGTTGGCATTC
abundance: -; j_gene: TRBJ1-2; v_gene: TRBV28; d_gene: -; CDR3aa: CASCWGGKYGYTF; CDR3nt: TGTGCCAGCTGCTGGGGCGGAAAGTATGGCTACACCTTC
abundance: many; j_gene: TRBJ2-7; v_gene: TRBV7-2; d_gene: -; CDR3aa: CASSLGAPRGRGYEQYF; CDR3nt: TGTGCCAGCAGCTTAGGAGCCCCTAGGGGACGGGGTTACGAGCAGTACTTC
abundance: -; j_gene: TRBJ1-6; v_gene: TRBV3-1; d_gene: -; CDR3aa: CASSQDMAVPPLHF; CDR3nt: TGTGCCAGCAGCCAAGATATGGCGGTACCACCCCTCCACTTT
abundance: many; j_gene: TRBJ2-4; v_gene: TRBV12-3/TRBV12-4; d_gene: TRBD1; CDR3aa: CASSRTDRDDKNIQYF; CDR3nt: TGTGCCAGCAGTCGGACGGACAGGGACGACAAAAACATTCAGTACTTC